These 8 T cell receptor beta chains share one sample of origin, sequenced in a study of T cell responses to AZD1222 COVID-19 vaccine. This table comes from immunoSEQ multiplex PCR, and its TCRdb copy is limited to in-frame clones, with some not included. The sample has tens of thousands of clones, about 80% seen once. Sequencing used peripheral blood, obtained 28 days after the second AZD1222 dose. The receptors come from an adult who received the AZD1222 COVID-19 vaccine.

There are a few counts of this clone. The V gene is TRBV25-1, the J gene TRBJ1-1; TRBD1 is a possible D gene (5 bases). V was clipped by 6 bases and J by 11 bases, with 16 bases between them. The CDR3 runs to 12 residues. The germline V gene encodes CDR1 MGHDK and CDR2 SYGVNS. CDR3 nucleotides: TGTGCCAGCAGGACCGGGGGAAGCGGGGCTTTCTTT. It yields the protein CASRTGGSGAFF.

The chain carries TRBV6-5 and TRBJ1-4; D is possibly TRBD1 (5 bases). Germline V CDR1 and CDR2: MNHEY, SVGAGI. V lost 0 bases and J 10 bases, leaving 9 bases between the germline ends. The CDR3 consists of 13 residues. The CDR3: CASSYSGRAKLFF. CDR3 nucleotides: TGTGCCAGCAGTTACTCGGGCAGGGCAAAACTGTTTTTT.

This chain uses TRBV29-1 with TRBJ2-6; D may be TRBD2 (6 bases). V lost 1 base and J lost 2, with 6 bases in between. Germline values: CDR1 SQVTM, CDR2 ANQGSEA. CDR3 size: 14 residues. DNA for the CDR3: TGCAGCGTTGAAGGGGGGGCTGGGGCCAACGTCCTGACTTTC. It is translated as CSVEGGAGANVLTF.

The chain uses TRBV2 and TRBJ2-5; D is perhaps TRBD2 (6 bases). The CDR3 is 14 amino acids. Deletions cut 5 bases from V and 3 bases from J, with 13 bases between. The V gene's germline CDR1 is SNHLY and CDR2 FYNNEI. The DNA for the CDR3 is TGTGCCAGCAGTCCTTTTGGGGGGAAAGAGACCCAGTACTTC. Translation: CASSPFGGKETQYF.

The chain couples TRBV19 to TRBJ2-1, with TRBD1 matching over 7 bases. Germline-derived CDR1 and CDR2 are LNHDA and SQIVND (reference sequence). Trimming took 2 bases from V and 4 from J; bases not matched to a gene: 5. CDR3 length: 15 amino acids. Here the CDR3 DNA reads TGTGCCAGTAGTATACGGACAGGTATATACAATGAGCAGTTCTTC. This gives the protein CASSIRTGIYNEQFF. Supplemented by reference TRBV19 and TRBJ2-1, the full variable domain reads DGGITQSPKYLFRKEGQNVTLSCEQNLNHDAMYWYRQDPGQGLRLIYYSQIVNDFQKGDIAEGYSVSREKKESFPLTVTSAQKNPTAFYLCASSIRTGIYNEQFFGPGTRLTVL.

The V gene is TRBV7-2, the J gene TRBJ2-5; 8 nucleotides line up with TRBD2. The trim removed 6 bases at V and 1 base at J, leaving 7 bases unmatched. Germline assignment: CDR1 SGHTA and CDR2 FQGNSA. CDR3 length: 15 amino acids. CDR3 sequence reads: CASRGGTSGQETQYF. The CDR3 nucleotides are TGTGCCAGCAGGGGGGGAACTAGCGGCCAAGAGACCCAGTACTTC. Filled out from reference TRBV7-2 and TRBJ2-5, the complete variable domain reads GAGVSQSPSNKVTEKGKDVELRCDPISGHTALYWYRQSLGQGLEFLIYFQGNSAPDKSGLPSDRFSAERTGGSVSTLTIQRTQQEDSAVYLCASRGGTSGQETQYFGPGTRLLVL.

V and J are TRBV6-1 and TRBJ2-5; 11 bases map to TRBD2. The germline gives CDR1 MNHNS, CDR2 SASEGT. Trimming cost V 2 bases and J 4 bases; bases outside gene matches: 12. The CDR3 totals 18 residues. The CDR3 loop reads CASSENPLAGGPRETQYF. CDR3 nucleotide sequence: TGTGCCAGCAGTGAAAACCCTTTAGCGGGGGGGCCTAGAGAGACCCAGTACTTC.

Written as DNA, the CDR3 is TGTGCTAGTGGTTTGTGGGGTGGAGGGGTGAGCAATCAGCCCCAGCATTTT. It codes for CASGLWGGGVSNQPQHF. The chain recombines TRBV12-5 with TRBJ1-5; D is perhaps TRBD1 (5 bases). V was cut by 2 bases and J by 1 base, with 15 bases left in between. Germline CDR1 LGHNT, CDR2 FRNRAP. This CDR3 contains 17 residues.